The rows below give T cell receptor beta chains drawn from one sample of a study of cytomegalovirus exposure and HLA in healthy donors. Repertoires were generated with immunoSEQ multiplex PCR, while TCRdb's copy carries only in-frame clones and drops some. The sample consists of roughly 200,000 clones, roughly 78% of them appearing once. What was sequenced was PBMCs. The receptors stem from a girl aged 5 to 17 in good health and CMV-seropositive. Both conserved end residues are part of each CDR3. D genes are given only for firm matches. Some rows have no size entry. The others give once, few or many, or a class for an expanded clone.

D	size	V	J	length	CDR3	DNA
.	.	TRBV7-9	TRBJ1-1	13	CASRPQANTEAFF	TGTGCCAGCAGACCCCAGGCGAACACTGAAGCTTTCTTT
.	.	TRBV7-2	TRBJ2-1	11	CASSSRLVPFF	TGTGCCAGCAGCTCTCGACTTGTTCCGTTCTTC
.	.	TRBV19	TRBJ2-7	15	CASSMGRAFSYEQYF	TGTGCCAGTAGTATGGGCAGGGCATTCTCCTACGAGCAGTACTTC
.	.	TRBV10-3	TRBJ2-5	16	CAISPGPGAGRETQYF	TGTGCCATCAGTCCAGGGCCTGGGGCAGGGCGGGAGACCCAGTACTTC
TRBD1	.	TRBV7-6	TRBJ2-7	17	CASSPHLGGTGGLEQYF	TGTGCCAGCAGCCCCCACTTGGGCGGGACAGGGGGTCTCGAGCAGTACTTC
TRBD2	.	TRBV9	TRBJ2-2	15	CASSKAGENTGELFF	TGTGCCAGCAGCAAAGCGGGGGAGAACACCGGGGAGCTGTTTTTT
.	.	TRBV7-2	TRBJ2-5	9	CASSPPLYF	TGTGCCAGCAGCCCCCCCCTTTACTTC
.	.	TRBV19	TRBJ2-5	12	CASSIRGETQYF	TGTGCCAGTAGTATACGGGGAGAGACCCAGTACTTC
TRBD2	few	TRBV4-3	TRBJ2-7	15	CASSQRRGADYEQYF	TGCGCCAGCAGCCAAAGGCGGGGGGCAGATTACGAGCAGTACTTC
TRBD2	.	TRBV5-1	TRBJ2-3	15	CASSFLAGGTDTQYF	TGCGCCAGCAGCTTCCTAGCGGGGGGAACGGATACGCAGTATTTT
.	.	TRBV7-8	TRBJ2-7	12	CASSLTEYEQYF	TGTGCCAGCAGCTTGACAGAGTACGAGCAGTACTTC
TRBD1	few	TRBV5-5	TRBJ2-7	15	CASSLERTGYYEQYF	TGTGCCAGCAGCTTGGAAAGGACAGGGTACTACGAGCAGTACTTC
.	.	TRBV29-1	TRBJ1-2	12	CSAERAAYGYTF	TGCAGCGCCGAGCGGGCTGCCTATGGCTACACCTTC
.	.	TRBV27	TRBJ2-1	13	CASSLGPQNEQFF	TGTGCCAGCAGTTTAGGCCCCCAAAATGAGCAGTTCTTC
TRBD1	few	TRBV6-1	TRBJ1-1	14	CASNGRDRVAEAFF	TGTGCCAGCAACGGGAGGGACAGGGTCGCTGAAGCTTTCTTT
TRBD2	.	TRBV30	TRBJ2-2	17	CAFARSMTSGDTGELFF	TGTGCCTTCGCACGCTCGATGACTAGCGGGGACACCGGGGAGCTGTTTTTT
.	.	TRBV7-9	TRBJ1-4	18	CASSSSGDYRATNEKLFF	TGTGCCAGCAGCTCGTCGGGGGACTATAGGGCAACTAATGAAAAACTGTTTTTT
.	.	TRBV29-1	TRBJ2-5	14	CSVESRVDQETQYF	TGCAGCGTTGAGTCCCGGGTCGACCAAGAGACCCAGTACTTC
.	.	TRBV7-9	TRBJ1-2	14	CSAREEETNYGYTF	TGTTCCGCGAGGGAGGAGGAGACTAACTATGGCTACACCTTC
.	few	TRBV30	TRBJ1-1	12	CAWSLRVAEAFF	TGTGCCTGGAGCCTCAGGGTTGCCGAAGCTTTCTTT
.	once	TRBV6-5	TRBJ2-4	14	CASSRTGLQNIQYF	TGTGCCAGCAGCAGAACAGGGCTTCAAAACATTCAGTACTTC
.	few	TRBV29-1	TRBJ2-3	15	CSVINTGTAVDTQYF	TGCAGCGTTATTAATACCGGGACTGCAGTAGATACGCAGTATTTT
TRBD2	.	TRBV7-2	TRBJ2-5	15	CASSFVAGPQETQYF	TGTGCCAGCAGCTTTGTAGCGGGACCCCAAGAGACCCAGTACTTC
.	.	TRBV11-2	TRBJ1-1	13	CASSLREDTEAFF	TGTGCCAGCAGCTTGAGGGAGGACACTGAAGCTTTCTTT
.	.	TRBV19	TRBJ1-1	14	CASSYSSLNTEAFF	TGTGCCAGTAGTTACAGCAGCCTTAACACTGAAGCTTTCTTT
TRBD2	few	TRBV6-6	TRBJ2-1	16	CASSYSFWGGYNEQFF	TGTGCCAGCAGTTACTCGTTCTGGGGGGGCTACAATGAGCAGTTCTTC
TRBD2	.	TRBV13	TRBJ2-2	14	CASSFSGGAGELFF	TGTGCCAGCAGCTTTTCTGGGGGGGCCGGGGAGCTGTTTTTT
.	few	TRBV2	TRBJ1-2	15	CASSETSQVRPGYTF	TGTGCCAGCAGTGAAACCTCGCAGGTTAGACCTGGCTACACCTTC
.	.	TRBV5-1	TRBJ1-2	15	CASGEATGEGYGYTF	TGCGCCAGCGGGGAAGCAACGGGGGAGGGCTATGGCTACACCTTC
.	.	TRBV6-6	TRBJ1-1	15	CASSHPQTGDTEAFF	TGTGCCAGCAGTCACCCTCAGACAGGAGACACTGAAGCTTTCTTT
.	.	TRBV27	TRBJ2-7	14	CASRGASSSYEQYF	TGTGCCAGCAGGGGGGCGAGTAGCTCCTACGAGCAGTACTTC
TRBD1	.	TRBV19	TRBJ1-1	14	CASSSTGGFGEAFF	TGTGCCAGTAGTTCGACAGGGGGCTTCGGTGAAGCTTTCTTT
.	.	TRBV19	TRBJ2-2	12	CASEILPGELFF	TGTGCCAGTGAGATCCTTCCCGGGGAGCTGTTTTTT
.	.	TRBV27	TRBJ1-5	12	CATGRGSQPQHF	TGTGCCACCGGAAGGGGGAGTCAGCCCCAGCATTTT
TRBD1	once	TRBV5-4	TRBJ1-6	16	CASSLGRDRAYSPLHF	TGTGCCAGCAGCTTGGGCCGGGACAGGGCTTATTCACCCCTCCACTTT
TRBD1	.	TRBV11-3	TRBJ2-2	15	CASSAGTGYTGELFF	TGTGCCAGCAGCGCTGGGACAGGGTACACCGGGGAGCTGTTTTTT
.	.	TRBV7-2	TRBJ2-7	12	CASSPGNYEQYF	TGTGCCAGCAGCCCAGGGAACTACGAGCAGTACTTC
.	.	TRBV9	TRBJ2-2	16	CASSTSPGSPTGELFF	TGTGCCAGCAGCACATCTCCGGGGTCGCCCACCGGGGAGCTGTTTTTT
.	.	TRBV15	TRBJ1-1	14	CATSRGTGSTEAFF	TGTGCCACCAGCAGAGGGACGGGGAGCACTGAAGCTTTCTTT
TRBD1	.	TRBV5-8	TRBJ1-2	14	CASSAGQVGYGYTF	TGTGCCAGCAGCGCCGGACAGGTCGGGTATGGCTACACCTTC
TRBD1	.	TRBV5-1	TRBJ2-3	17	CASSLGTKTGGVDTQYF	TGCGCCAGCAGCTTAGGTACAAAGACAGGGGGTGTGGATACGCAGTATTTT
TRBD1	once	TRBV7-2	TRBJ2-7	15	CASSNRGQMAYEQYF	TGTGCCAGCAGCAACAGGGGGCAAATGGCCTACGAGCAGTACTTC